This record covers a single TCR beta chain. Its target is not known. MiXCR, run by TCRdb on the reads, gives a single entry per CDR3 protein. This table has about 190,000 distinct CDR3 sequences, 8% to 10% appearing once. These data are taken from a study of T cell repertoires in cytomegalovirus infection. Overall study context: Public TCR beta signature analysis indicated the presence of both CMV infection and matching HLA type. Study findings and constraints: Cumulative frequency of public TCR beta families picked out carriers of CMV plus the relevant HLA. The study found HLA-C-restricted CMV-specific TCR beta clonotypes dominating the ex vivo response.

Source material: PBMCs. The clonotype was recovered from a human donor in good health (CMV status not recorded). Some clones in this sample may be carry-over from other donors' samples.

This CDR3 is CASSWTARLGTEAFF. CDR3 sequence (DNA): TGCGCCAGCAGCTGGACAGCTAGGCTTGGGACTGAAGCTTTCTTT. The rearrangement uses TRBV5-1 and TRBJ1-1, with D maybe TRBD1 (6 bases). The V gene's germline CDR1 is SGHRS and CDR2 YFSETQ. V was shortened by 3 bases and J by 5 bases, with 17 bases between the two germline ends. There are 15 residues in the CDR3.